The present T cell receptor beta chain was sequenced within a study of blood T cell repertoires in COVID-19. Study context: Some COVID-19 samples were acute and others convalescent; all came from the United States, Italy and Spain.

Germline V gene sequence: CDR1 SQVTM, CDR2 ANQGSEA. V shed 3 bases and J shed 5 bases, with 22 bases lying between them. The CDR3 has 17 amino acids. Data came from immunoSEQ multiplex PCR; TCRdb stores just in-frame clones and leaves some out. The table lists about 210,000 clones, 82% of them singletons. Patients of the Seattle cohort, enrolled during active infection, were followed longitudinally. Material for sequencing was peripheral blood. V gene TRBV29-1 combines with J gene TRBJ2-2; D may be TRBD1 (6 bases). The clonotype originates from a woman aged 55-75 years with COVID-19, enrolled during active disease. CDR3 loop: CSVDPLGTLGLTGELFF. The DNA for the CDR3 is TGCAGCGTTGATCCTTTGGGGACATTAGGTCTAACCGGGGAGCTGTTTTTT.